Sequencing of this T cell receptor beta chain was carried out in a study of T cells in Graves' hyperthyroidism and ophthalmopathy. This CDR3 contains 14 residues. V was clipped by 6 bases and J by 3 bases; unmatched bases: 7. The germline CDR1 and CDR2 sequences are MNHNS and SASEGT. RNA transcripts yielded amplified TCR beta CDR3 regions. With the HTBI primer set, the TCR CDR3 went through a first round of RT-PCR. MiXCR, applied by TCRdb to the multiplex PCR reads, yields one record per CDR3 protein. The sample carries hundreds of thousands of distinct CDR3 sequences, around 16% recorded once. This clonotype came up many times.

The receptor was isolated from a woman younger than 45 with Graves' hyperthyroidism. Input material: blood. The chain has TRBV6-1 and TRBJ1-1; TRBD1 agrees at 7 bases. The CDR3 DNA reads as TGTGCCAGCAGGTCCCGACAGGGATACACTGAAGCTTTCTTT. Translating gives CASRSRQGYTEAFF.